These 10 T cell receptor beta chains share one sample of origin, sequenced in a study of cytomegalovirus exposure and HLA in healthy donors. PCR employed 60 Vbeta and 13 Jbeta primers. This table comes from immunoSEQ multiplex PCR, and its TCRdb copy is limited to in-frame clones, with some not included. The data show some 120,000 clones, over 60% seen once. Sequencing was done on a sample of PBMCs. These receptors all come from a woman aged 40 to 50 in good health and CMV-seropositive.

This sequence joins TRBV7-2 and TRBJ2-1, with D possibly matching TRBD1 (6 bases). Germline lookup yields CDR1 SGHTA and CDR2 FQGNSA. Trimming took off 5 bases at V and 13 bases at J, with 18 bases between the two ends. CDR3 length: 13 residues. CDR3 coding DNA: TGTGCCAGCAGCACCGGACAGAGAAGGGGTCAGTTCTTC. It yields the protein CASSTGQRRGQFF.

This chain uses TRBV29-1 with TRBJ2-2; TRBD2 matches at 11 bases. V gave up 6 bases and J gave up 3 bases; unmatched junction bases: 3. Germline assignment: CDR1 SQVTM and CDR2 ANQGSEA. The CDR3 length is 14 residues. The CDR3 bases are TGCAGCGTCCCGGGACTAGCGGACACCGGGGAGCTGTTTTTT. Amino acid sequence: CSVPGLADTGELFF.

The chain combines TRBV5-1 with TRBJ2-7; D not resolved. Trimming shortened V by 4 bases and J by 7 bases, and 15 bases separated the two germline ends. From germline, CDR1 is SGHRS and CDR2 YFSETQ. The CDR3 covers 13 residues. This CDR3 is CASSLALTGEQYF. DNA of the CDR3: TGCGCCAGCAGCCTGGCCCTGACCGGGGAGCAGTACTTC.

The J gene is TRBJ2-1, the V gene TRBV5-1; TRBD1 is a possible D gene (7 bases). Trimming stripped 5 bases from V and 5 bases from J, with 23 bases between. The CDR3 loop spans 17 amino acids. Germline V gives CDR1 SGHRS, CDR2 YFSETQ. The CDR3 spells CASRELERGRGNNEQFF. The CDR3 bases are TGCGCCAGCAGGGAGCTGGAAAGGGGGCGCGGGAACAATGAGCAGTTCTTC.

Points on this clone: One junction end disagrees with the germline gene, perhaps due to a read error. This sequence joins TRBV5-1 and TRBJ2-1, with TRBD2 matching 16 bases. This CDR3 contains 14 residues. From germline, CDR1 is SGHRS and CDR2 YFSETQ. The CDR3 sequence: CASSPGTSGRAPLF. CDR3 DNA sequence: TGCGCCAGCAGCCCCGGGACTAGCGGGAGGGCCCCCCTCTTC.

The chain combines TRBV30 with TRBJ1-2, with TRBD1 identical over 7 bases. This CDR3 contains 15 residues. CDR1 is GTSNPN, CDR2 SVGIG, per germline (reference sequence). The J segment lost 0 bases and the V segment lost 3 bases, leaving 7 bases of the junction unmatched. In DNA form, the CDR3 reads TGTGCCTGGAGCCCTGGGGACAGAGCTAACTATGGCTACACCTTC. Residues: CAWSPGDRANYGYTF.

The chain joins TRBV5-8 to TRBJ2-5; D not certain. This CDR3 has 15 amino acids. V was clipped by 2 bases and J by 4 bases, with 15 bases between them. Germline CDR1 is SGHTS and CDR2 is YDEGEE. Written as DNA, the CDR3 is TGTGCCAGCAGCTTTTGGCGGTTAGAAGGAGAGACCCAGTACTTC. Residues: CASSFWRLEGETQYF.

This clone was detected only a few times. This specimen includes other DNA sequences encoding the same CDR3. CDR3 nucleotide sequence: TGCGCCAGCAGCTTGGACGGGACTAGCACAGATACGCAGTATTTT. It yields the protein CASSLDGTSTDTQYF. This sequence joins TRBV5-1 and TRBJ2-3; D may be TRBD2 (6 bases). Germline V gene data show CDR1 as SGHRS and CDR2 as YFSETQ. The CDR3 consists of 15 residues. V shed 0 bases and J shed 0 bases, with 8 bases lying between them.

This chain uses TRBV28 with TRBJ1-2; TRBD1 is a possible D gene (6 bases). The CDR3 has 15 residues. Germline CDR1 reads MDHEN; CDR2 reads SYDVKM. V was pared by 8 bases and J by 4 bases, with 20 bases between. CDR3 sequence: CASSRGGRGFYGYTF. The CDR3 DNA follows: TGTGCCAGCTCTCGTGGGGGCAGAGGATTCTATGGCTACACCTTC.

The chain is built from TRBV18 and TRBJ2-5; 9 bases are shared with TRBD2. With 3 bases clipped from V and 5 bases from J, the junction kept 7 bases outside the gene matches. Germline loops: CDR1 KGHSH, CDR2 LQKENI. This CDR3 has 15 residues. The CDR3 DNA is TGTGCCAGCTCACCTCCGGGACTAGCAAGGGAGACCCAGTACTTC. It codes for CASSPPGLARETQYF.